This T cell receptor beta chain stems from a study of T cells in localized non-small cell lung cancer. This clone appeared a few times. This CDR3 comprises 15 residues. Trimming cost V 3 bases and J 4 bases; bases outside gene matches: 7. The V gene's germline CDR1 is SGDLS and CDR2 YYNGEE. TCRdb's copy holds only in-frame clones and misses some; the assay was immunoSEQ multiplex PCR. The table includes 30,000 or so clones, roughly 91% detected once. This chain links TRBV9 with TRBJ1-2; 9 bases are shared with TRBD1. The clonotype comes from an older female donor with stage III squamous cell lung carcinoma. The starting material was peripheral blood, obtained before any cancer treatment. CDR3 protein: CASSAGLQGAYGYTF. In DNA, the CDR3 is TGTGCCAGCAGCGCGGGCCTACAGGGGGCCTATGGCTACACCTTC. The complete variable domain, with remaining parts taken from reference TRBV9 and TRBJ1-2, reads DSGVTQTPKHLITATGQRVTLRCSPRSGDLSVYWYQQSLDQGLQFLIQYYNGEERAKGNILERFSAQQFPDLHSELNLSSLELGDSALYFCASSAGLQGAYGYTFGSGTRLTVV.